A selection of T cell receptor beta chains follows, all from one sample in a study of blood T cell repertoires in COVID-19. Some clones are missing from TCRdb's copy, which holds only in-frame ones; the method was immunoSEQ multiplex PCR. Of roughly 250,000 clones listed, about 89% are singletons. Material for sequencing was peripheral blood. These receptors were obtained from a young man with acute or convalescent COVID-19. The CDR3 runs from the conserved cysteine through the conserved F or W. The order of the fields is D gene, J gene, V gene, clone size, CDR3 DNA, CDR3 protein. D genes are given only for firm matches. Only part of the rows carry a size: once, few, many, or a class if the clone is expanded.

>NA|TRBJ2-3|TRBV10-3|NA
TGTGCCATCGCATCCGGGACTAGCACAGATACGCAGTATTTT
CAIASGTSTDTQYF
>NA|TRBJ2-3|TRBV7-3|NA
TGTGCCAGCAGTCTAAATCCCACAGATACGCAGTATTTT
CASSLNPTDTQYF
>NA|TRBJ2-7|TRBV19|NA
TGTGCCAGTATTCCAACCCCCGGGGGTCTGCCGGACGAGCAGTACTTC
CASIPTPGGLPDEQYF
>NA|TRBJ2-1|TRBV4-2|NA
TGTGCCAGCAGCCAAGACAGTCAAGCAGGTATTGTTAGTTGGCAGTTCTTC
CASSQDSQAGIVSWQFF
>NA|TRBJ2-1|TRBV10-3|NA
TGTGCCATCGGAGCGGATCCTACCTACAATGAGCAGTTCTTC
CAIGADPTYNEQFF
>NA|TRBJ2-5|TRBV19|NA
TGTGCCAGTAGTGCACAAGCGGAACAGACCCAGTACTTC
CASSAQAEQTQYF
>NA|TRBJ2-2|TRBV10-1|NA
TGCGCCAGCCTTATATTAGTAAACACCGGGGAGCTGTTTTTT
CASLILVNTGELFF
>NA|TRBJ2-2|TRBV28|NA
TGTGCCAGCAGTGGGGGCTTATACACCGGGGAGCTGTTTTTT
CASSGGLYTGELFF
>NA|TRBJ1-1|TRBV6-5|NA
TGTGCCAGCAGTTACGAGGGAAACACTGAAGCTTTCTTT
CASSYEGNTEAFF
>TRBD2|TRBJ2-1|TRBV7-8|few
TGTGCCAGCCGGACTAGCGGGGTCAGCTCCTACAATGAGCAGTTCTTC
CASRTSGVSSYNEQFF
>NA|TRBJ1-1|TRBV7-9|NA
TGTGCCAGCACCCCGCGGGAGAACCTGGGGACTGAAGCTTTCTTT
CASTPRENLGTEAFF
>TRBD2|TRBJ2-3|TRBV9|NA
TGTGCCAGCAGCCTCACCGGGACTAGCGGAGATCCTAGCACAGATACGCAGTATTTT
CASSLTGTSGDPSTDTQYF
>TRBD1|TRBJ2-7|TRBV14|NA
TGTGCCAGCGGGACAGGTTCCATAAGGTCCTTC
CASGTGSIRSF
>TRBD1|TRBJ2-4|TRBV19|NA
TGTGCCAGTAGTATAGATAGGTCAGGGGGTAAAAAAAACATTCAGTACTTC
CASSIDRSGGKKNIQYF
>NA|TRBJ1-1|TRBV19|NA
TGTGCCAGTAGTTTTCTCCTATATAACACTGAAGCTTTCTTT
CASSFLLYNTEAFF
>NA|TRBJ1-1|TRBV19|NA
TGTGCCAGCCTTCCTCTGAGGGGGGGCACTGAAGCTTTCTTT
CASLPLRGGTEAFF
>TRBD2|TRBJ2-7|TRBV28|NA
TGTGCCAGCAGTTTAGCTAGCGGTCCCTACGAGCAGTACTTC
CASSLASGPYEQYF
>NA|TRBJ2-3|TRBV11-2|NA
TGTGCCAGCAGCTCCCCGGACTATTTCGCCACAGATACGCAGTATTTT
CASSSPDYFATDTQYF
>NA|TRBJ2-5|TRBV9|NA
TGTGCCAGCAGCTTCCCGGGGACCCAGTACTTC
CASSFPGTQYF
>TRBD1|TRBJ1-6|TRBV3-1/TRBV3-2|NA
TGTGCCAGCAGCCAAGCCAGGGGGGTATCACCCCTCCACTTT
CASSQARGVSPLHF
>NA|TRBJ2-7|TRBV30|NA
TGTGCCTGGAGGCCTCGGACAAACTTCTACGAGCAGTACTTC
CAWRPRTNFYEQYF
>NA|TRBJ1-1|TRBV19|NA
TGTGCCACAGCGACAGGGAACACTGAAGCTTTCTTT
CATATGNTEAFF
>NA|TRBJ1-6|TRBV5-1|NA
TGCGCCAGCAGCTTGTCGGGGGGGCTCTCACCCCTCCACTTT
CASSLSGGLSPLHF
>NA|TRBJ2-7|TRBV28|once
TGTGCCAGCAGTACAGAGTACGAGCAGTACTTC
CASSTEYEQYF
>NA|TRBJ1-1|TRBV5-6|NA
TGTGCCAGCAGCTTGACAGGGAGAAACACTGAAGCTTTCTTT
CASSLTGRNTEAFF
>NA|TRBJ2-1|TRBV7-3|NA
TGTGCCAGCAGCTTGGAGACGGGAGTGAATGAGCAGTTCTTC
CASSLETGVNEQFF
>TRBD2|TRBJ2-2|TRBV2|NA
TGTGCCAGCCTACCGGGACTAGCCGCCGGGGAGCTGTTTTTT
CASLPGLAAGELFF
>NA|TRBJ2-1|TRBV3-1/TRBV3-2|NA
TGTGCCAGCAGCCAAGGAGGGAAGCAGTTCTTC
CASSQGGKQFF
>NA|TRBJ1-1|TRBV28|NA
TGTGCCAGCAGTTCCTCGCCTTCCCGGTGGGCTTTCTTT
CASSSSPSRWAFF
>NA|TRBJ1-1|TRBV15|NA
TGTGCCACCAGCAGAGTTCCGCGGCAGAACACTGAAGCTTTCTTT
CATSRVPRQNTEAFF
>NA|TRBJ2-2|TRBV5-4|NA
TGTGCCAGCAGCCCAACCACGGGGGGCGGCGGGGAGCTGTTTTTT
CASSPTTGGGGELFF
>NA|TRBJ2-2|TRBV6-5|NA
TGTGCCAGCAGCCAGATCTACACCGGGGAGCTGTTTTTT
CASSQIYTGELFF
>NA|TRBJ1-1|TRBV10-3|NA
TGTGCCATCAGTGTCGGGGGGGGTAGCACTGAAGCTTTCTTT
CAISVGGGSTEAFF
>TRBD1|TRBJ2-3|TRBV4-1|NA
TGCGCCAGCAGCCAGACTCCGGGACAGGGCACAGATACGCAGTATTTT
CASSQTPGQGTDTQYF
>NA|TRBJ1-2|TRBV27|NA
TGTGCCAGCAGTTTATCGGGGGGAGCTAACTATGGCTACACCTTC
CASSLSGGANYGYTF
>TRBD1|TRBJ2-3|TRBV28|NA
TGTGCCAGCAGTTCTCCCCCCGGAAGGGGGCTGGGGACAGATACGCAGTATTTT
CASSSPPGRGLGTDTQYF
>TRBD1|TRBJ2-3|TRBV9|NA
TGTGCCAGCAGCGTAGTTGGGACAGGGGGCACAGATACGCAGTATTTT
CASSVVGTGGTDTQYF
>NA|TRBJ2-1|TRBV11-1|NA
TGTGCCAGCAGCTTAGTTTTTGAGGGGGGGCACGAGCAGTTCTTC
CASSLVFEGGHEQFF
>TRBD1|TRBJ2-1|TRBV6-5|once
TGTGCCAGCAGGACTGGGGGACAGGGGATGGATGAGCAGTTCTTC
CASRTGGQGMDEQFF
>NA|TRBJ1-5|TRBV7-2|NA
TGTGCCAGCAGCTTAACCCAGGGGAACGGTCAGCCCCAGCATTTT
CASSLTQGNGQPQHF
>NA|TRBJ1-5|TRBV27|NA
TGTGCCAGCAGTCCCGACAGAAATCAGCCCCAGCATTTT
CASSPDRNQPQHF
>TRBD2|TRBJ2-3|TRBV28|NA
TGTGCCAGCAGCCCAATTTTTGGGACTAGCGGGGGTCGACGCACAGATACGCAGTATTTT
CASSPIFGTSGGRRTDTQYF
>TRBD1|TRBJ1-1|TRBV2|many
TGTGCCAGCAGTGACCCGGGACAGGGCTACCAATCTGAAGCTTTCTTT
CASSDPGQGYQSEAFF
>TRBD1|TRBJ1-6|TRBV6-5|NA
TGTGCCAGCAGTTACGAGGGGAGACAGGGGTCACCCCTCCACTTT
CASSYEGRQGSPLHF
>NA|TRBJ2-1|TRBV10-1|once
TGCGCCAGCAGTGATCGGGTTGATAGTGAGCAGTTCTTC
CASSDRVDSEQFF
>TRBD1|TRBJ1-5|TRBV9|NA
TGTGCCAGCAACAGGGGAAATAGCAATCAGCCCCAGCATTTT
CASNRGNSNQPQHF
>TRBD2|TRBJ2-5|TRBV4-2|NA
TGTGCCAGCAGCCAAGAGCGGGGGGCCCAAGAGACCCAGTACTTC
CASSQERGAQETQYF
>TRBD1|TRBJ1-3|TRBV28|NA
TGTGCCAGTATAAGGACCCTCGGGACAGCCTCTGGAAACACCATATATTTT
CASIRTLGTASGNTIYF
>TRBD1|TRBJ1-1|TRBV27|NA
TGTGCCAGCAGTTTATCCAAGACAGGGGAGGGCACTGAAGCTTTCTTT
CASSLSKTGEGTEAFF
>TRBD1|TRBJ2-3|TRBV6-5|once
TGTGCCAGCAGTAGGGACAGGGTGAAGAAAGATACGCAGTATTTT
CASSRDRVKKDTQYF
>TRBD1|TRBJ1-3|TRBV11-2|NA
TGTGCCAGCAGCTTAAGTACAGGGGCGCAATATTTT
CASSLSTGAQYF
>NA|TRBJ1-6|TRBV5-1|NA
TGCGCCAGCAGTTACGTACACCGGGAACAAATAGGAAACTCACCCCTCCACTTT
CASSYVHREQIGNSPLHF
>NA|TRBJ2-1|TRBV10-2|NA
TGCGCCAGCGGAGGGCACAACAATGAGCAGTTCTTC
CASGGHNNEQFF
>TRBD1|TRBJ2-3|TRBV3-1/TRBV3-2|NA
TGTGCCAGCAGCCCAGCCGGGACAGGGACAAATACGCAGTATTTT
CASSPAGTGTNTQYF